This TCR beta chain was sequenced in a study of blood T cell repertoires in COVID-19. Whole-study context: The United States, Italy and Spain provided the acute and convalescent COVID-19 samples.

Original analysis: Reference gene primer amplification gave estimated nucleated cell counts. Sequencing was performed with immunoSEQ multiplex PCR; in TCRdb, only in-frame clones are kept and a portion is missing. V, J and clone size are taken as reported in that table, and D and trimming were inferred from the DNA itself. Here the sample spans a few hundred thousand clones, more than 85% being singletons. The CDR3 is made up of 16 amino acids. Trimming cost V 4 bases and J 0 bases; bases outside gene matches: 5. Germline V gene data show CDR1 as KGHDR and CDR2 as SFDVKD. The chain carries TRBV24-1 and TRBJ1-5, with 7 bases identical to TRBD1. Sequencing was performed on peripheral blood. The sequence was obtained from a woman in her 70s with active or convalescent COVID-19. Here the CDR3 reads CATSEGQIYSNQPQHF. The CDR3 bases are TGTGCCACCAGTGAGGGACAGATTTATAGCAATCAGCCCCAGCATTTT.